Included here is one TCR beta chain sequence, with context. These data come from a study of blood T cell repertoires in COVID-19. There are 15 residues in the CDR3. Germline V CDR1 and CDR2: SGHNT, YENEEA. With V trimmed by 1 base and J by 5 bases, 0 bases remained unmatched. Sequenced by immunoSEQ multiplex PCR; TCRdb stores in-frame clones only, minus some. The sample contains over 150,000 clones, about 88% of which appear only once. The rearrangement joins TRBV11-3 to TRBJ1-6; 9 bases are shared with TRBD1. What was sequenced was peripheral blood. This receptor was taken from a man in his sixties with COVID-19, enrolled during active disease. CDR3: CASSLGQGDNSPLHF. The CDR3 DNA sequence: TGTGCCAGCAGCTTAGGACAGGGGGATAATTCACCCCTCCACTTT.